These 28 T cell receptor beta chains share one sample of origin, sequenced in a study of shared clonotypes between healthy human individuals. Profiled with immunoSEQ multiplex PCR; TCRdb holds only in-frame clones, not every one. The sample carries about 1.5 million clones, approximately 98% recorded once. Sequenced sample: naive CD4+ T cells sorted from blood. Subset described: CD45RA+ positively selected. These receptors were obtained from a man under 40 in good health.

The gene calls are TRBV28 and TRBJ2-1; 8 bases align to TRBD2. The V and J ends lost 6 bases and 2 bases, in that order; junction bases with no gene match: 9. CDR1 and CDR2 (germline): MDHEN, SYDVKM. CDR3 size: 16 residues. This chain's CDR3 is CASRPLAGGPYNEQFF. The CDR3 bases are TGTGCCAGCAGGCCACTTGCGGGAGGACCCTACAATGAGCAGTTCTTC.

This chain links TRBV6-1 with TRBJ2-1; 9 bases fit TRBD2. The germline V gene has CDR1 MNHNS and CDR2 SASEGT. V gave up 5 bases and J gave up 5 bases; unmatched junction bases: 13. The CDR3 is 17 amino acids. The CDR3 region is CASSQGMGLADHNEQFF. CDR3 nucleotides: TGTGCCAGCAGTCAAGGGATGGGACTAGCAGATCACAATGAGCAGTTCTTC.

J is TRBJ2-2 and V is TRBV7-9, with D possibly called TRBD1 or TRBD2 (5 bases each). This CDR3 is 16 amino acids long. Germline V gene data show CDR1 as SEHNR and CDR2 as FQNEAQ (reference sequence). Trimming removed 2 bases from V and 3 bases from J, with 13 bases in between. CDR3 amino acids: CASSLQWDVDTGELFF. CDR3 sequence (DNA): TGTGCCAGCAGCTTACAATGGGACGTAGACACCGGGGAGCTGTTTTTT.

CDR3 residues: CASSIGEGQGYTF. Written as DNA, the CDR3 is TGTGCCAGTAGTATCGGAGAGGGGCAGGGCTACACCTTC. V usage is TRBV19 and J usage is TRBJ1-2; D is possibly TRBD1 (5 bases). The CDR3 totals 13 residues. Germline V lookup: CDR1 LNHDA, CDR2 SQIVND (reference sequence). V lost 3 bases and J lost 8, with 13 bases in between. Filled out from reference TRBV19 and TRBJ1-2, the complete variable domain reads DGGITQSPKYLFRKEGQNVTLSCEQNLNHDAMYWYRQDPGQGLRLIYYSQIVNDFQKGDIAEGYSVSREKKESFPLTVTSAQKNPTAFYLCASSIGEGQGYTFGSGTRLTVV.

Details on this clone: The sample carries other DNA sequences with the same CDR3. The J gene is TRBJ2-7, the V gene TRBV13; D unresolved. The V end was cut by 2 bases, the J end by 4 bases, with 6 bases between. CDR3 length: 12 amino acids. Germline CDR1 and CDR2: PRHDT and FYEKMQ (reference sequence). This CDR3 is CASSLRPYEQYF. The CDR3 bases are TGTGCCAGCAGCTTAAGGCCATACGAGCAGTACTTC.

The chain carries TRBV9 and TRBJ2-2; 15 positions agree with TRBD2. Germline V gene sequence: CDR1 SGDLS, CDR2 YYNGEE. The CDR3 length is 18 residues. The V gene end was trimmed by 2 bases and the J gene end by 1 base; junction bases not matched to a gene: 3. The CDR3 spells CASSVQGLAGGNTGELFF. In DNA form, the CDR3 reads TGTGCCAGCAGCGTCCAGGGACTAGCGGGAGGGAACACCGGGGAGCTGTTTTTT.

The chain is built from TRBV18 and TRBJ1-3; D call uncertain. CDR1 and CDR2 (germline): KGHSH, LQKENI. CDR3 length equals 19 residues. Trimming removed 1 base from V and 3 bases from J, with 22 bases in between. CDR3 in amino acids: CASSPLGPGPTLRGNTIYF. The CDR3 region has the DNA TGTGCCAGCTCACCACTGGGCCCAGGTCCCACTCTGCGTGGAAACACCATATATTTT.

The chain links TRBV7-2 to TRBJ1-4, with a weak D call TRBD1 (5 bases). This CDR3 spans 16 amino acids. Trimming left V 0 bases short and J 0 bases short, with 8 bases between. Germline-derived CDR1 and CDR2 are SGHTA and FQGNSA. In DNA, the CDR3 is TGTGCCAGCAGCTTAGCCGCGACAGCAACTAATGAAAAACTGTTTTTT. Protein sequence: CASSLAATATNEKLFF.

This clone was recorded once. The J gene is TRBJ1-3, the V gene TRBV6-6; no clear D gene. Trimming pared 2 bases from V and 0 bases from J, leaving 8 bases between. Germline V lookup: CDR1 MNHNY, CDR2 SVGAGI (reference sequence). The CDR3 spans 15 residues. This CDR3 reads CASSYRPSSGNTIYF. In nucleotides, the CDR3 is TGTGCCAGCAGTTACAGGCCGTCCTCTGGAAACACCATATATTTT.

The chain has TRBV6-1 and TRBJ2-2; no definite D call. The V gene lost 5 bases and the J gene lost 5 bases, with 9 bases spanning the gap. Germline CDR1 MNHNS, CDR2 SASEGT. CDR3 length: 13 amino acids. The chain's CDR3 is CASSKVRTGELFF. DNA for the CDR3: TGTGCCAGCAGTAAGGTTAGGACCGGGGAGCTGTTTTTT.

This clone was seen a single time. CDR3 region: CASSLARVNTEAFF. The CDR3 DNA reads TGTGCCAGCAGCTTAGCCAGGGTGAACACTGAAGCTTTCTTT. The chain combines TRBV7-2 with TRBJ1-1; D might be TRBD1 (5 bases). The CDR3 runs to 14 residues. The germline V and J ends were trimmed by 0 bases and 0 bases, with 5 bases remaining between them. Germline lookup yields CDR1 SGHTA and CDR2 FQGNSA.

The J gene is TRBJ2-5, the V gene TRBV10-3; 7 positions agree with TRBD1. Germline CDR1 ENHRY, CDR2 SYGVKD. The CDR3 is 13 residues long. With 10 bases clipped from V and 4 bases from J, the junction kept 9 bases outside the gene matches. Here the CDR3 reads CATTGQVGETQYF. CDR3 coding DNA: TGTGCCACGACAGGGCAGGTGGGAGAGACCCAGTACTTC.

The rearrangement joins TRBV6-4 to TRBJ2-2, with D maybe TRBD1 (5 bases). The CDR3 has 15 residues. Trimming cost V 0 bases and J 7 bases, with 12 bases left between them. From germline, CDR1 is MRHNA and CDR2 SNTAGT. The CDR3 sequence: CASSDSTIRGGELFF. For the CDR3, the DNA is TGTGCCAGCAGTGACTCGACGATTAGGGGCGGGGAGCTGTTTTTT.

CDR3 region: CASSQDRVDEKLFF. CDR3 DNA sequence: TGTGCCAGCAGCCAGGACAGGGTCGATGAAAAACTGTTTTTT. The chain is built from TRBV11-3 and TRBJ1-4; 8 bases are shared with TRBD1. Germline loops: CDR1 SGHNT, CDR2 YENEEA. This CDR3 region has 14 residues. Trimming took 5 bases from V and 6 from J; bases not matched to a gene: 5. Full variable domain (remainder filled in from reference TRBV11-3 and TRBJ1-4): EAGVVQSPRYKIIEKKQPVAFWCNPISGHNTLYWYLQNLGQGPELLIRYENEEAVDDSQLPKDRFSAERLKGVDSTLKIQPAELGDSAVYLCASSQDRVDEKLFFGSGTQLSVL.

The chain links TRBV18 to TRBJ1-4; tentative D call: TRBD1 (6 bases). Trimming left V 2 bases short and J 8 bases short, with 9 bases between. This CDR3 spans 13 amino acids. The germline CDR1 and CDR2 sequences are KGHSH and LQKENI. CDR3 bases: TGTGCCAGCTCACCAAACAGGGTGGAAAAACTGTTTTTT. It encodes CASSPNRVEKLFF.

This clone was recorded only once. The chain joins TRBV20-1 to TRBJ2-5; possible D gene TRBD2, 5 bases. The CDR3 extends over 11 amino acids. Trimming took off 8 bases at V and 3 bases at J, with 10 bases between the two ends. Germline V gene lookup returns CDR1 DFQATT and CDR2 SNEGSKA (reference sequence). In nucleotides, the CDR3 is TGCAGTCGAAGGACTGAAGAGACCCAGTACTTC. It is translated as CSRRTEETQYF.

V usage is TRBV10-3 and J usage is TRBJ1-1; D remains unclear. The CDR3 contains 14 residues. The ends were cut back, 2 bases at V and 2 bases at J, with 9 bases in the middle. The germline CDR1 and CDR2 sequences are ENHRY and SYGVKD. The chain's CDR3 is CAISEQRVNTEAFF. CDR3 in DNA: TGTGCCATCAGTGAGCAAAGGGTTAACACTGAAGCTTTCTTT.

CDR3 region: CASSQVPDGLYGYTF. The DNA of the CDR3 is TGCGCCAGCAGCCAAGTCCCGGACGGCCTCTATGGCTACACCTTC. V usage is TRBV4-1 and J usage is TRBJ1-2, with D unresolved. V shed 1 base and J shed 4 bases, with 13 bases lying between them. Germline V lookup: CDR1 MGHRA, CDR2 YSYEKL. The CDR3 is 15 residues long.

The CDR3 loop is CASSSKPGTENEQFF. The CDR3 DNA follows: TGTGCCAGCAGCTCGAAGCCCGGGACAGAGAATGAGCAGTTCTTC. This chain uses TRBV7-9 with TRBJ2-1, with 7 bases that match TRBD1. Trimming took 4 bases from V and 7 from J; bases not matched to a gene: 10. From germline, CDR1 is SEHNR and CDR2 FQNEAQ (reference sequence). The CDR3 consists of 15 residues. Supplemented by reference TRBV7-9 and TRBJ2-1, the full variable domain reads DTGVSQNPRHKITKRGQNVTFRCDPISEHNRLYWYRQTLGQGPEFLTYFQNEAQLEKSRLLSDRFSAERPKGSFSTLEIQRTEQGDSAMYLCASSSKPGTENEQFFGPGTRLTVL.

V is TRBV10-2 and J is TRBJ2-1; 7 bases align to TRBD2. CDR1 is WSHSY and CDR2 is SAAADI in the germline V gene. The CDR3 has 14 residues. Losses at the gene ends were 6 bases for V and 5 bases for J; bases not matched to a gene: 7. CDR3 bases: TGCGCCAGCAGGGGTAGCGGGCGTGACAATGAGCAGTTCTTC. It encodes CASRGSGRDNEQFF.

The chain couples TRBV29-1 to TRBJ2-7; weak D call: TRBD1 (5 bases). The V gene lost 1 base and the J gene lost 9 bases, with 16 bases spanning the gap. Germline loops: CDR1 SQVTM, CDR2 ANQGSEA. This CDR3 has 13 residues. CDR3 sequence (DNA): TGCAGCGTTGAAGTGAGGACATCCCGTCGGCAGTACTTC. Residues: CSVEVRTSRRQYF.

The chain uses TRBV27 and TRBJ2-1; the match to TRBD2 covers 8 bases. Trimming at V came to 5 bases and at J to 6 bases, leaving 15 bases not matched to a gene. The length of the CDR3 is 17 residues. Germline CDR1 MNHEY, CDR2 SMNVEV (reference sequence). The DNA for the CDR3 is TGTGCCAGCAGTCGTCCCCCCGGTCTAGCGGGTTCCAATGAGCAGTTCTTC. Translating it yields CASSRPPGLAGSNEQFF.

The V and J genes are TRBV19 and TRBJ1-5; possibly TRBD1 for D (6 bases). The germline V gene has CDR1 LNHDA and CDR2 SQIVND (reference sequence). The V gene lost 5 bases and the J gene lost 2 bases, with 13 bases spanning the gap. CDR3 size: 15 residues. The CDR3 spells CASSLGANGNQPQHF. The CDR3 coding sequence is TGTGCCAGTAGTTTGGGGGCCAATGGCAATCAGCCCCAGCATTTT.

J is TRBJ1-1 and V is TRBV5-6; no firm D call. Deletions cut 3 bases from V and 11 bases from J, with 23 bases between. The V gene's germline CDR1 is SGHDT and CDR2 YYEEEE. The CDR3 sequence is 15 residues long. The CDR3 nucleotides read TGTGCCAGCAGCTCTAAACGTTTCCCCGGTGTTGGGGCTTTCTTT. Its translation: CASSSKRFPGVGAFF.

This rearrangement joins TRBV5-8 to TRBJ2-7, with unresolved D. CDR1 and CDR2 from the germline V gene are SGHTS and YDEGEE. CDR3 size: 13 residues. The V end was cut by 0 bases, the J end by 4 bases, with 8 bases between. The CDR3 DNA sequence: TGTGCCAGCAGCTTGGTTGAACGATACGAGCAGTACTTC. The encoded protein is CASSLVERYEQYF.

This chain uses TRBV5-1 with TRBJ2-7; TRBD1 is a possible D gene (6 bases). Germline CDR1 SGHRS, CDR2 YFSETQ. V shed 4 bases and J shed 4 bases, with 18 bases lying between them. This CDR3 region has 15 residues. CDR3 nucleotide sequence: TGCGCCAGCAGCCCAACCGGGACACCCGGATACGAGCAGTACTTC. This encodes CASSPTGTPGYEQYF.

The CDR3 spells CASSLMAGKETQYF. CDR3 DNA sequence: TGTGCCAGCAGCTTAATGGCAGGGAAAGAGACCCAGTACTTC. This chain uses TRBV7-8 with TRBJ2-5; weak D call: TRBD1 (5 bases). The CDR3 runs to 14 residues. V was cut by 2 bases and J by 3 bases, with 10 bases left in between. Germline values: CDR1 SGHVS, CDR2 FQNEAQ.

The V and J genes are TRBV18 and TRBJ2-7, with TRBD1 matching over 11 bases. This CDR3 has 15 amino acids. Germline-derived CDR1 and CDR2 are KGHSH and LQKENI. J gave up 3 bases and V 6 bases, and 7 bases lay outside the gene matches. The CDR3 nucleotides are TGTGCCAGCTCTCGGACAGGGGGCGCCTTCTACGAGCAGTACTTC. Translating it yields CASSRTGGAFYEQYF.